This T cell receptor beta chain came from a study of prognosis after radiotherapy for stage I lung cancer (TCRdb year 2021). Turning to the overall study: Roughly 20 stage I NSCLC patients were enrolled in Nanjing, China, between April 2018 and 2019. No patient received concurrent therapy alongside SBRT. About 20% of the 19 patients developed distant metastases after SBRT, at a median of approximately 7 months; the other 15 showed no significant progression. Ages in the cohort of about a dozen men and about 6 women ranged from roughly 50 to 95 years, with a median of 74. Enrolled patients comprised about 13 with newly diagnosed primary stage I lung tumors and about five with oligometastatic NSCLC after surgical resection of the primary tumor. Peripheral blood TCR beta repertoires were profiled in stage I NSCLC patients before and after stereotactic body radiotherapy, and the repertoires were related to distant failure. A total of about 40 blood samples from 19 patients were sequenced, with one sample obtained before and one obtained after SBRT for each patient. Every patient was deemed medically inoperable, eleven to twelve because of comorbidities and more than five because they refused surgery. Squamous cell carcinoma histology was identified in seven patients, and adenocarcinoma histology was identified in eleven to twelve patients. Using image-guided IMRT or VMAT, SBRT was delivered in 3 to 5 fractions at a biologically effective dose of at least 100 Gy.

The CDR3, from cysteine to phenylalanine, totals 18 residues. The sequence is cut down to CDR3 DNA, 54 bases in frame from base 1. The TCR beta CDR3 region was amplified from genomic DNA by two rounds of multiplex PCR. The first PCR round used primers specific to each TRBV and TRBJ gene, and the primer sequences were filed in Chinese patent CN105087789A. Universal primers were used in the second round of PCR. The Roche High Pure PCR Template Preparation Kit was used to extract genomic DNA from frozen PBMCs. Paired-end sequencing with 151 bp reads was performed on the libraries using an Illumina HiSeq 3000. For the original study's pipeline: CutAdapt was used to remove raw reads lacking the multiplex PCR primer sequences. Using PEAR, the high-quality paired reads were merged into contigs. By alignment to reference sequences, MiXCR assigned TRB V, D and J gene segments to each contig. CDR3 sequences were clustered by base quality and sequence similarity to remove sequencing errors. Diversity was measured as Shannon entropy normalized by the natural log of productive TCR sequence number. One minus Shannon entropy divided by the natural log of the number of unique clonotypes was used as the definition of clonality. Progression-free survival cut-offs for repertoire metrics were chosen using the Youden index of ROC curves, with analyses run in R 3.5.3. Through fastp at Q25 and MiXCR, TCRdb rebuilt clones from the public reads, retaining in-frame beta chains. Rows merge per CDR3 protein into single entries with the most common DNA and genes. None of the V and J calls come from the authors' own analysis; TCRdb made them. In this sample the table shows about 30,000 distinct CDR3 sequences, around 48% of which occur a single time. The biggest ten clones account for approximately 15% of the sample.

A history of other malignancies or of prior chemotherapy or radiotherapy was absent in all patients, and node-negative disease was shown on CT and PET/CT in all patients. At each of two time points, 4.5 to 7.5 milliliters of peripheral venous blood were collected in EDTA tubes. Ficoll-Paque Plus density-gradient centrifugation was used to isolate PBMCs. Right after collection, samples were placed at -80 degrees C and kept there until analysis. This clonotype was seen many times. The clone's antigen remains unknown. Base-call qualities are not available, and no considerably larger clone is one nucleotide away. Study-wide findings and limitations: No determination of tumor specificity was made for expanded TCR clones. Post-SBRT Shannon entropy and its change from baseline were lower in patients who developed distant metastases; baseline Shannon entropy was not associated with metastases. Limitations of the study included a small cohort and short follow-up, and the study findings need independent validation. All reported P values were unadjusted for multiple comparisons. TRBV and TRBJ usage frequencies reportedly varied with metastasis status, involving two V genes at baseline and several V and two J genes after SBRT. After SBRT, the number of unique TCR clones decreased (median around 10,000 before versus 6,000 to 7,000 after; Wilcoxon paired P=0.011).

The source of this sequence is a donor aged 50 or older with non-small cell lung cancer. This receptor chain uses TRBV3-2 and TRBJ2-7; TRBD2 reflects the table's D call only, with no check against the DNA. TRBV3-2 is a pseudogene. The sample in question was PBMCs, obtained before or after stereotactic body radiation therapy (not recorded which). The CDR3 corresponds to CASSQDRSGRWGVDEQYF. The DNA reads TGTGCCAGCAGCCAAGATAGAAGCGGGAGATGGGGCGTCGACGAGCAGTACTTC.